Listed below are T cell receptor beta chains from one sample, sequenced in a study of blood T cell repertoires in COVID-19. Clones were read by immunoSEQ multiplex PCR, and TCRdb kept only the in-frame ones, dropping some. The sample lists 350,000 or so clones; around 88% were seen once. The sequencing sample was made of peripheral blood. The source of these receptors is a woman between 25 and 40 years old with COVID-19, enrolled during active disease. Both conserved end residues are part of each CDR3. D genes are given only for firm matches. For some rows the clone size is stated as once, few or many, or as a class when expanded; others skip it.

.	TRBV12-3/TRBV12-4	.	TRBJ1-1	TGTGCCAGCGGTCGGAGTGCGTACACTGAAGCTTTCTTT	CASGRSAYTEAFF
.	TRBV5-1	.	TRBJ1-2	TGCGCCAGCAGCTCCCAAGGGACTATAGGGGGCTACACCTTC	CASSSQGTIGGYTF
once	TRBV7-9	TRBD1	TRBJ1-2	TGTGCCAGCAGCTGGACAGGAAGTCTCTATGGCTACACCTTC	CASSWTGSLYGYTF
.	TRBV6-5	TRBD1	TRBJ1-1	TGTGCCAGCAGTTTCACCAGGGGGTCGGGCACTGAAGCTTTCTTT	CASSFTRGSGTEAFF
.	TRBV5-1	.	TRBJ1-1	TGCGCCAGCCGGGCGGGATCAGCAAACACTGAAGCTTTCTTT	CASRAGSANTEAFF
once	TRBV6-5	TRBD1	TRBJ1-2	TGTGCCAGCAGTTTGACAGGGGTTAGTGGCTACACCTTC	CASSLTGVSGYTF
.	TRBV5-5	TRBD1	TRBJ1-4	TGTGCCAGCAGTTTAGTACAGGGACAGATTGGAAAACTGTTTTTT	CASSLVQGQIGKLFF
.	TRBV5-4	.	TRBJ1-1	TGTGCCAGCAGCTTCGGGGGTGACACTGAAGCTTTCTTT	CASSFGGDTEAFF
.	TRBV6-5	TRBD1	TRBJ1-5	TGCAACCGGGACAGGCCAAATCAGCCCCAGCATTTT	CNRDRPNQPQHF
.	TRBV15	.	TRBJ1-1	TGTGCCACCAGCAGAGGCGAGATACAGGGTTTCTTT	CATSRGEIQGFF
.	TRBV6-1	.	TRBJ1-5	TGTGCCAGCAGTGAGCTGCCGCGCCAGCCCCAGCATTTT	CASSELPRQPQHF
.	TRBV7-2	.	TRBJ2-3	TGTGCCAGCTCTACCTTGGGGGGATTCACAGATACGCAGTATTTT	CASSTLGGFTDTQYF
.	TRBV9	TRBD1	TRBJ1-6	TGTGCCAGCAGCGCGACAGGGGGCATTGGTAATTCACCCCTCCACTTT	CASSATGGIGNSPLHF
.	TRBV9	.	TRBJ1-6	TGTGCCAGCAGCGTAGGTCCCCCGGGATTCTATTCACCCCTCCACTTT	CASSVGPPGFYSPLHF
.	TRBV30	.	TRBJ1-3	TGTGCCTGGAGTGTACGACCACAGGGACCTGGAAACACCATATATTTT	CAWSVRPQGPGNTIYF
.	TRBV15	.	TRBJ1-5	TGTGCCACCAGCAGAGATGGTCGGGAAGGTCAGCCCCAGCATTTT	CATSRDGREGQPQHF
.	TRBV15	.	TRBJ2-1	TGTGCCACCAGCCGTCGGTTAGGGACTCGCGACAATGAGCAGTTCTTC	CATSRRLGTRDNEQFF
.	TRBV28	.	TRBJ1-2	TGTGCCAGCAGTTTAGGAGGATGGGGCTACACCTTC	CASSLGGWGYTF
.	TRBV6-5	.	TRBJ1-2	TGTGCCAGCAGTTATCAGTCAGGTGGCTACACCTTC	CASSYQSGGYTF
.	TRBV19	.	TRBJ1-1	TGTGCCAGTAGTATAGCAAGGGGAGGTTTGAACACTGAAGCTTTCTTT	CASSIARGGLNTEAFF
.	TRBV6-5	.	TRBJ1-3	TGTGCCAGCAGTTACTCGGCCGCCAGCTCTGGAAACACCATATATTTT	CASSYSAASSGNTIYF
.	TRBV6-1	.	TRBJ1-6	TGTGCCAGCAGTGAAGCGGGTTTCACAGGGAGGGATTCACCCCTCCACTTT	CASSEAGFTGRDSPLHF
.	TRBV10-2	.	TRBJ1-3	TGCGCCAGCAGTGAGTCAGGGGTCGGAAACACCATATATTTT	CASSESGVGNTIYF
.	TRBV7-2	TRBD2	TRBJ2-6	TGTGCCAGCAGTTTTAGCGGGGGTCTGAATGGGGCCAACGTCCTGACTTTC	CASSFSGGLNGANVLTF
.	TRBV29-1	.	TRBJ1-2	TGCAGCGTTTTGGGGAGCTATGGCTACACCTTC	CSVLGSYGYTF
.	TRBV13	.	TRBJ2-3	TGTGCCAGCAGCTTGGGACTTTCCACAGATACGCAGTATTTT	CASSLGLSTDTQYF
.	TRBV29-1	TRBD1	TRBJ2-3	TGCAGCGTTGAGTTACAGGGGGATACGCAGTATTTT	CSVELQGDTQYF
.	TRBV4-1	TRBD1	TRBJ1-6	TGCGCCAGCAGCCAACAGACAGGGTCCAATTCACCCCTCCACTTT	CASSQQTGSNSPLHF
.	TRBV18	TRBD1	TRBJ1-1	TGTGCCAGCTCACCACCGCAGGGGGCGAGGGAAGCTTTCTTT	CASSPPQGAREAFF
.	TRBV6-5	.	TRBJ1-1	TGTGCCAGCACCCAGCCAGGGGCCACTGAAGCTTTCTTT	CASTQPGATEAFF
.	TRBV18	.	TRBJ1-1	TGTGCCAGCTCACCAAACGGGGGGAACACTGAAGCTTTCTTT	CASSPNGGNTEAFF
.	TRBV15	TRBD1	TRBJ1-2	TGTGCCACCAGCAGACCCCGACAGGGACCCACTAATCGCTATGGCTACACCTTC	CATSRPRQGPTNRYGYTF
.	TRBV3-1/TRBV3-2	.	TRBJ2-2	TGTGCCAGCAGCCAATCTCGGGGGAACACCGGGGAGCTGTTTTTT	CASSQSRGNTGELFF
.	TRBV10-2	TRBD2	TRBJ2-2	TGCGCCAGCACCCGGCTAGCGGGGGGCATAGCCGGGGAGCTGTTTTTT	CASTRLAGGIAGELFF
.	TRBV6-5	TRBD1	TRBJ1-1	TGTGCCAGCAGCCGGACAGGTGAAGCTTTCTTT	CASSRTGEAFF
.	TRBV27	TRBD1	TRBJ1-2	TGTGCCAGCAGGGGCGGGACAGTCTATGGCTACACCTTC	CASRGGTVYGYTF
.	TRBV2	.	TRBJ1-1	TGTGCCCTGGGAGGGGTGAACACTGAAGCTTTCTTT	CALGGVNTEAFF
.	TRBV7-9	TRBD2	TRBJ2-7	TGTGCCAGCAGCTGGGCGGGGGGAAACTACGAGCAGTACTTC	CASSWAGGNYEQYF
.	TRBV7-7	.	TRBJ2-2	TGTGCCAGCAGCAAACAGAGCGGGAACACCGGGGAGCTGTTTTTT	CASSKQSGNTGELFF
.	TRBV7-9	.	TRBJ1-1	TGTGCCAGCAGCTTAGTGGGCGAAGGGGCCCCTGAAGCTTTCTTT	CASSLVGEGAPEAFF
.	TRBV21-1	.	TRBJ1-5	TGTGCCAGCAGCAAACTGCATTTTCTTGGGAGAAATCAGCCCCAGCATTTT	CASSKLHFLGRNQPQHF
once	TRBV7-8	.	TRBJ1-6	TGTGCCAGCAGCTCCCGCGGACTCTCCTATAATTCACCCCTCCACTTT	CASSSRGLSYNSPLHF
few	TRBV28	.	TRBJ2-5	TGTGCCAGCAGTTTAAGTGGAGGCAGGGGGGAAGTAGAGACCCAGTACTTC	CASSLSGGRGEVETQYF
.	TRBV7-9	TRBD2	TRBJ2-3	TGTGCCAGCAGCCCTACTAGCGTCCAAGATACGCAGTATTTT	CASSPTSVQDTQYF
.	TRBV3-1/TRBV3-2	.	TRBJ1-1	TGTGCCAGCAGCCAGAACGGGGGGACTCGCACTGAAGCTTTCTTT	CASSQNGGTRTEAFF
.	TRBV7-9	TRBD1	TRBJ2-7	TGTGCCAGCAGCCGGCCCGGGACAGGGACATACGAGCAGTACTTC	CASSRPGTGTYEQYF
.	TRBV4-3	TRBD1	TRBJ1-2	TGCGCCAGCAGCCAAGACCCCGGACAGGAGAACTATGGCTACACCTTC	CASSQDPGQENYGYTF
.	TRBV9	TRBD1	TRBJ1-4	TGTGCCAGCAGCGTAGAGAGCAGGGGGCGCGACAAGAATGAAAAACTGTTTTTT	CASSVESRGRDKNEKLFF
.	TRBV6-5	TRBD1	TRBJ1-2	TGTGCCAGCAGAGCAACCGGGACAGTTGTCTATGGCTACACCTTC	CASRATGTVVYGYTF
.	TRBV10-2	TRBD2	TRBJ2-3	TGCGCCAGCAGTGAGTCGACTAGCGGGTACACAGATACGCAGTATTTT	CASSESTSGYTDTQYF